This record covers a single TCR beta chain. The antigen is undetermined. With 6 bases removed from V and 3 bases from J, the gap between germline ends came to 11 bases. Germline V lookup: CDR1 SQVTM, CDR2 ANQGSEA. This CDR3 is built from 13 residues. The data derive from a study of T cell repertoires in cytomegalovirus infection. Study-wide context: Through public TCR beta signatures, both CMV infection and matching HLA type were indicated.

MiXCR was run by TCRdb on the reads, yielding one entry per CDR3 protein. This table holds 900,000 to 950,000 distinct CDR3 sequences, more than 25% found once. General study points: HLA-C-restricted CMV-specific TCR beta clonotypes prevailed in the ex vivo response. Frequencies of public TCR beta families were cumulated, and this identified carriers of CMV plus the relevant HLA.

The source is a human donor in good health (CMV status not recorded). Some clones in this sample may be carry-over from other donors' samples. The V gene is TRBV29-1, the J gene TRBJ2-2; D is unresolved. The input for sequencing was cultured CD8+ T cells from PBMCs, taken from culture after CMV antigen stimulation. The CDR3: CSVGWGDTGELFF. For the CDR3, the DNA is TGCAGCGTCGGATGGGGTGACACCGGGGAGCTGTTTTTT.